One sample yielded the 23 T cell receptor beta chains listed below, sequenced in a study of Graves' ophthalmopathy and Graves' hyperthyroidism. Investigators amplified TCR beta CDR3 regions from RNA transcripts. Second-round multiplex PCR came after first-round RT-PCR with HTBI primers. TCRdb re-called the multiplex PCR reads through MiXCR, storing one row per CDR3 protein. This repertoire shows 13,000 to 15,000 distinct CDR3 sequences, around 50% found once; its top ten account for about 47%. Sequenced input: peripheral blood. The receptors were sampled from a woman in her twenties or thirties with Graves' ophthalmopathy.

This clonotype was observed a handful of times. This may be a read error, as it is one base from a much larger clone. V usage is TRBV27 and J usage is TRBJ1-1; no definite D call. The CDR3 consists of 10 residues. V gave up 5 bases and J gave up 9 bases, with 7 bases separating them. Germline CDR1 and CDR2: MNHEY and SMNVEV (reference sequence). Here the CDR3 DNA reads TGTGCCAGCAGTGTTCTTAAAGCTTTCTTT. Its protein product is CASSVLKAFF.

This clonotype was counted at least ten times. The chain recombines TRBV7-6 with TRBJ2-7; D is ambiguous. Trimming removed 1 base from V and 6 bases from J, with 7 bases in between. The germline CDR1 and CDR2 sequences are SGHVS and FNYEAQ. The CDR3 runs 12 residues. This CDR3 reads CASSLGDLEQYF. The DNA for the CDR3 is TGTGCCAGCAGCTTAGGGGATCTCGAGCAGTACTTC.

As to this clonotype: This may be a read error: a much more frequent sequence differs by one nucleotide. The chain carries TRBV10-3 and TRBJ2-1, with D perhaps given as TRBD1 or TRBD2 (5 bases each). The CDR3 sequence is 16 residues long. Germline lookup yields CDR1 ENHRY and CDR2 SYGVKD. The CDR3 loop reads CAISGGALTPYNEQSF. DNA for the CDR3: TGTGCCATCAGTGGAGGGGCCCTGACCCCCTACAATGAGCAGTCCTTC.

CDR3 bases: TGTGCCAGCAGCCAAGGACAAGCCGACAATGAGCAGTTCTTC. Its protein product is CASSQGQADNEQFF. The V call is TRBV14, the J call TRBJ2-1; D is unclear. CDR3 length: 14 amino acids. Germline V gene lookup returns CDR1 SGHDN and CDR2 FVKESK. V was trimmed by 1 base and J by 5 bases, leaving 9 bases between them.

The V call is TRBV9, the J call TRBJ2-7; 11 bases align to TRBD2. The CDR3 is 14 residues long. CDR1 SGDLS and CDR2 YYNGEE come from the germline V gene. The V segment lost 4 bases and the J segment 3 bases; nucleotides outside the gene matches: 3. CDR3 in DNA: TGTGCCAGCAGCCTGGGACTAGCGGACTACGAGCAGTACTTC. It is translated as CASSLGLADYEQYF.

This clonotype was seen repeatedly, ten times or more. This rearrangement joins TRBV25-1 to TRBJ2-1, with D unclear. Germline V CDR1 and CDR2: MGHDK, SYGVNS. Trimming cost V 3 bases and J 10 bases, with 7 bases left between them. This CDR3 spans 11 amino acids. The CDR3 DNA reads TGTGCCAGCAGTGAGACCACCGAGCAGTTCTTC. It codes for CASSETTEQFF.

The CDR3 coding sequence is TGTGCCAGCAGCCCCGACCCCTGGAGCCCTAGTTTCTCTAGCACAGATACGCAGTATTTT. Its translation: CASSPDPWSPSFSSTDTQYF. The rearrangement uses TRBV7-9 and TRBJ2-3; no clear D gene. With 5 bases removed from V and 0 bases from J, the gap between germline ends came to 27 bases. CDR3 size: 20 residues. Germline values: CDR1 SEHNR, CDR2 FQNEAQ (reference sequence).

This clonotype has a handful of counts. V gene TRBV20-1 combines with J gene TRBJ2-1, with D perhaps TRBD2 (6 bases). The germline CDR1 and CDR2 sequences are DFQATT and SNEGSKA (reference sequence). CDR3 length: 12 residues. CDR3 bases: TGCAGGGGGGGTACTTTTGAGGCGGAGCAGTTCTTC. Its translation: CRGGTFEAEQFF.

For this clonotype: Sequence at one end of the junction differs from germline and may be a read error. The genes are TRBV12-3 or TRBV12-4 and TRBJ2-1; 7 positions agree with TRBD2. This CDR3 has 17 amino acids. CDR3 region: CASSLVLVGLPDNGQFF. DNA of the CDR3: TGTGCCAGCAGTTTAGTGCTCGTGGGACTACCGGACAATGGGCAGTTCTTC.

In the case of this clonotype: This sequence may be a read error, since a much larger clone differs from it by one base. The rearrangement joins TRBV19 to TRBJ2-1, with 8 bases that match TRBD1. This CDR3 has 12 residues. Germline assignment: CDR1 LNHDA and CDR2 SQIVND (reference sequence). CDR3 protein: CGSRTTGGEQFF. As DNA, the CDR3 is TGTGGCAGTAGAACCACAGGGGGGGAGCAGTTCTTC.

This clonotype came up a few times. The chain joins TRBV5-6 to TRBJ1-2; D is perhaps TRBD1 (6 bases). CDR1 and CDR2 (germline): SGHDT, YYEEEE. The CDR3 totals 14 residues. Trimming shortened V by 0 bases and J by 4 bases, and 10 bases separated the two germline ends. CDR3 loop: CASSLDRVAYGYTF. The CDR3 nucleotides are TGTGCCAGCAGCTTGGACAGGGTGGCCTATGGCTACACCTTC.

The V gene is TRBV6-5, the J gene TRBJ2-7, with 8 bases lining up with TRBD1. This CDR3 has 14 residues. CDR1 is MNHEY and CDR2 is SVGAGI in the germline V gene. V dropped 10 bases and J dropped 0; count of bases not matched to a gene: 8. CDR3 in DNA: TGTGCCACCAAACGGGGGACAGGCTCCTACGAGCAGTACTTC. Translated, it gives CATKRGTGSYEQYF.

This clonotype was recorded only once. In DNA form, the CDR3 reads TGTGCCAGCAGCCTGAGCACGTCTGCAGATACGCAGTATTTT. It encodes CASSLSTSADTQYF. The rearrangement uses TRBV7-2 and TRBJ2-3; D not resolved. The CDR3 loop spans 14 amino acids. Germline-derived CDR1 and CDR2 are SGHTA and FQGNSA. V was trimmed by 5 bases and J by 4 bases, leaving 13 bases between them.

V usage is TRBV9 and J usage is TRBJ2-2, with D maybe TRBD2 (6 bases). The germline gives CDR1 SGDLS, CDR2 YYNGEE. Trimming pared 7 bases from V and 2 bases from J, leaving 15 bases between. The CDR3 extends over 15 amino acids. CDR3 DNA: TGTGCCAGCGGAGCGGGTAACTCTAACACCGGGGAGCTGTTTTTT. Translating it yields CASGAGNSNTGELFF.

This clonotype was counted between two and nine times. J is TRBJ1-5 and V is TRBV2; D is perhaps TRBD1 (5 bases). Trimming pared 4 bases from V and 2 bases from J, leaving 9 bases between. The CDR3 length is 14 residues. Germline values: CDR1 SNHLY, CDR2 FYNNEI. Here the CDR3 reads CASSGQKGNQPQHF. CDR3 nucleotides: TGTGCCAGCAGTGGACAGAAGGGCAATCAGCCCCAGCATTTT.

This clonotype turned up a few times. The CDR3 nucleotides read TGTGCCAGCAGTTACTCAGAGAGCTCCTACGAGCAGTACTTC. As protein: CASSYSESSYEQYF. The chain links TRBV6-2 or TRBV6-3 to TRBJ2-7; D is unresolved. The CDR3 is 14 amino acids. From germline, CDR1 is MNHEY and CDR2 SVGEGT. The V end lost 0 bases, the J end lost 0 bases, and 6 bases lay between the germline ends.

Turning to this clonotype: This sequence may be a read error, since a much larger clone differs from it by one base. Here the CDR3 omits its conserved ending phenylalanine or tryptophan, so a read error is the likely source. The V call is TRBV20-1, the J call TRBJ2-5; 8 bases match TRBD2. Germline V gene lookup returns CDR1 DFQATT and CDR2 SNEGSKA (reference sequence). V shed 6 bases and J 1 base; nucleotides not matched to a gene: 10. CDR3 length: 15 amino acids. The CDR3 DNA reads as TGCAGTGCCGCTTGGGCTAGCGGGCTCCAAGAGACCCAGTACCTC. Amino acid sequence: CSAAWASGLQETQYL.

V is TRBV9 and J is TRBJ1-2; 7 bases align to TRBD1. This CDR3 is built from 15 residues. Germline CDR1 reads SGDLS; CDR2 reads YYNGEE. V was clipped by 1 base and J by 0 bases; unmatched bases: 3. The CDR3: CASSVPTGANYGYTF. CDR3 coding DNA: TGTGCCAGCAGCGTACCTACAGGGGCTAACTATGGCTACACCTTC.

Concerning this clonotype itself: Without the conserved terminal phenylalanine or tryptophan, this CDR3 likely stems from a read error. It is unclear where the CDR3 begins or ends on the DNA, so no DNA is shown, and the CDR3 is as TCRdb lists it. This rearrangement joins TRBV7-9 to TRBJ2-5; the DNA was not compared with TRBD2, the D call given in the table. Per the germline V gene, CDR1 is SEHNR and CDR2 is FQNEAQ (reference sequence). The CDR3 spans 16 amino acids, including both terminal residues. The chain's CDR3 is CASSLGGGDKGYTFGS.

The rearrangement uses TRBV7-6 and TRBJ2-5; perhaps TRBD1 as D (6 bases). V gave up 5 bases and J gave up 2 bases, with 15 bases separating them. CDR3 length: 15 residues. Looked up from germline, CDR1 is SGHVS and CDR2 is FNYEAQ. The CDR3 sequence is CASSPNSGTQETQYF. CDR3 sequence (DNA): TGTGCCAGCAGCCCCAACTCCGGGACACAAGAGACCCAGTACTTC.

The chain has TRBV5-5 and TRBJ2-7; 9 nucleotides align to TRBD1. The CDR3 runs to 13 residues. V trimming: 4 bases; J trimming: 6 bases; junction bases outside the gene matches: 5. The germline V gene encodes CDR1 SGHKS and CDR2 YYEKEE (reference sequence). The chain's CDR3 is CASSHDRGIEQYV. The CDR3 nucleotides read TGTGCCAGCAGCCACGACAGGGGGATCGAGCAGTACGTC.

The chain links TRBV5-1 to TRBJ2-1; D might be TRBD1 or TRBD2, each matching 6 bases. Germline-derived CDR1 and CDR2 are SGHRS and YFSETQ. The length of the CDR3 is 15 residues. With 0 bases removed from V and 7 bases from J, the gap between germline ends came to 14 bases. CDR3 residues: CASSLDGGVRNEQFF. In nucleotides, the CDR3 is TGCGCCAGCAGCTTGGACGGGGGCGTGAGGAATGAGCAGTTCTTC.

This clonotype came up a few times. The chain recombines TRBV5-1 with TRBJ2-6, with 7 bases aligning to TRBD1. The germline V gene encodes CDR1 SGHRS and CDR2 YFSETQ. V gave up 1 base and J gave up 2 bases; unmatched junction bases: 9. CDR3 size: 18 residues. The CDR3 is CASSLRGGEEPGANVLTF. CDR3 nucleotides: TGCGCCAGCAGCTTGAGAGGGGGCGAAGAACCTGGGGCCAACGTCCTGACTTTC.